These 22 T cell receptor beta chains share one sample of origin, sequenced in a study of cytomegalovirus exposure and HLA in healthy donors. Vbeta (60) and Jbeta (13) primers were used in the PCR. The assay was immunoSEQ multiplex PCR, and TCRdb's table has in-frame clones only and misses some. The sample carries 40,000 to 55,000 clones, 60% to 70% recorded once. Sequenced sample: PBMCs. The origin of the receptors is a man between 60 and 75 years old in good health and CMV-seropositive.

This sequence joins TRBV10-3 and TRBJ2-3; D is perhaps TRBD2 (6 bases). The CDR3 totals 15 residues. Trimming cost V 6 bases and J 0 bases, with 13 bases left between them. CDR1 is ENHRY, CDR2 SYGVKD, per germline. The CDR3 region has the DNA TGTGCCATCAGCTATCGGGGAGGTAGCACAGATACGCAGTATTTT. Translating it yields CAISYRGGSTDTQYF.

This chain uses TRBV7-9 with TRBJ1-2, with a tentative D call TRBD1 (5 bases). CDR1 is SEHNR, CDR2 FQNEAQ, per germline (reference sequence). CDR3 length: 16 amino acids. The V end lost 5 bases, the J end lost 3 bases, and 19 bases lay between the germline ends. CDR3 amino acids: CASSTVMASGDYGYTF. The DNA of the CDR3 is TGTGCCAGCAGCACGGTAATGGCCTCGGGGGACTATGGCTACACCTTC.

The chain carries TRBV6-6 and TRBJ2-3; D may be TRBD2 (6 bases). Looked up from germline, CDR1 is MNHNY and CDR2 is SVGAGI (reference sequence). CDR3 length equals 16 residues. V was trimmed by 6 bases and J by 3 bases, leaving 19 bases between them. The CDR3 reads CASSRALAKGTDTQYF. The CDR3 DNA is TGTGCCAGCAGCCGTGCGCTAGCGAAGGGGACAGATACGCAGTATTTT.

V and J are TRBV28 and TRBJ2-7; 7 bases line up with TRBD2. Germline assignment: CDR1 MDHEN and CDR2 SYDVKM. The CDR3 contains 19 residues. Germline trimming cut 8 bases from V and 7 bases from J; bases unmatched to any gene: 29. For the CDR3, the DNA is TGTGCCAGCCCCCCCTTGGGGAGCGGGAAGGAGAGGGAGGATGGGGAGCAGTACTTC. Translated: CASPPLGSGKEREDGEQYF. Supplemented by reference TRBV28 and TRBJ2-7, the full variable domain reads DVKVTQSSRYLVKRTGEKVFLECVQDMDHENMFWYRQDPGLGLRLIYFSYDVKMKEKGDIPEGYSVSREKKERFSLILESASTNQTSMYLCASPPLGSGKEREDGEQYFGPGTRLTVT.

The rearrangement joins TRBV14 to TRBJ2-3; 9 bases are shared with TRBD2. The CDR3 has 16 amino acids. Germline CDR1 reads SGHDN; CDR2 reads FVKESK. J was trimmed by 2 bases and V by 1 base; bases with no gene match: 4. CDR3 amino acids: CASSQGLAAVTDTQYF. The CDR3 DNA reads as TGTGCCAGCAGCCAAGGACTAGCGGCTGTCACAGATACGCAGTATTTT.

The chain employs TRBV5-6 and TRBJ2-1, with TRBD1 matching 10 bases. Unmatched junction bases numbered 6, after V lost 1 base and J lost 8 bases. The CDR3 consists of 15 residues. Germline values: CDR1 SGHDT, CDR2 YYEEEE. This CDR3 is CASSLMGQGIHEQFF. DNA of the CDR3: TGTGCCAGCAGCTTGATGGGACAGGGGATCCATGAGCAGTTCTTC.

The rearrangement uses TRBV28 and TRBJ1-5; D is perhaps TRBD1 (6 bases). The germline CDR1 and CDR2 sequences are MDHEN and SYDVKM. With 5 bases removed from V and 2 bases from J, the gap between germline ends came to 13 bases. The CDR3 contains 15 residues. CDR3 region: CASSPAGVGNQPQHF. Written as DNA, the CDR3 is TGTGCCAGCAGTCCGGCAGGGGTTGGCAATCAGCCCCAGCATTTT.

This clone was seen a few times. The chain has TRBV23-1 and TRBJ1-5; 9 positions agree with TRBD1. TRBV23-1 is marked as an open reading frame, function uncertain. This CDR3 comprises 16 residues. After removal of 2 bases from V and 6 bases from J, the junction contained 8 bases not matched to a gene. The DNA for the CDR3 is TGCGCCAGCAGTCAAAATAGGGACAGGGAGGTTCAGCCCCAGCATTTT. It yields the protein CASSQNRDREVQPQHF.

This chain joins TRBV7-7 and TRBJ2-2, with unresolved D. Germline loops: CDR1 SSHAT, CDR2 FNYEAQ (reference sequence). V lost 5 bases, J lost 1 base, and 8 bases lay in between. The CDR3 extends over 14 amino acids. CDR3 loop: CASSPHWNTGELFF. The DNA of the CDR3 is TGTGCCAGCAGCCCACATTGGAACACCGGGGAGCTGTTTTTT.

The gene calls are TRBV9 and TRBJ2-3; 10 nucleotides agree with TRBD2. After removal of 4 bases from V and 0 bases from J, the junction contained 8 bases not matched to a gene. This CDR3 spans 17 amino acids. Looked up from germline, CDR1 is SGDLS and CDR2 is YYNGEE. In nucleotides, the CDR3 is TGTGCCAGCAGCTCTCAGCGGGAGGGCCTAAGCACAGATACGCAGTATTTT. Its translation is CASSSQREGLSTDTQYF.

The chain employs TRBV28 and TRBJ2-5; 8 positions agree with TRBD2. Germline V gene sequence: CDR1 MDHEN, CDR2 SYDVKM. The CDR3 has 15 residues. J lost 5 bases, V lost 3 bases, and 8 bases had no gene match. CDR3 in DNA: TGTGCCAGCAGTTTCTACGGGAGGGCCAGGGAGACCCAGTACTTC. Residues: CASSFYGRARETQYF. The whole variable domain, remainder taken from reference TRBV28 and TRBJ2-5, is DVKVTQSSRYLVKRTGEKVFLECVQDMDHENMFWYRQDPGLGLRLIYFSYDVKMKEKGDIPEGYSVSREKKERFSLILESASTNQTSMYLCASSFYGRARETQYFGPGTRLLVL.

V and J are TRBV9 and TRBJ2-5, with 9 bases that match TRBD2. V gave up 7 bases and J gave up 5 bases; unmatched junction bases: 9. The germline CDR1 and CDR2 sequences are SGDLS and YYNGEE. The CDR3 loop spans 14 amino acids. The CDR3 reads CASSSSGSRETQYF. CDR3 DNA: TGTGCCAGCTCGAGTAGCGGGAGTCGGGAGACCCAGTACTTC.

The chain couples TRBV27 to TRBJ2-7; TRBD1 is a possible D gene (8 bases). Germline V lookup: CDR1 MNHEY, CDR2 SMNVEV (reference sequence). With 3 bases removed from V and 2 bases from J, the gap between germline ends came to 17 bases. This CDR3 is 16 amino acids long. The CDR3 DNA follows: TGTGCCAGCAGTTTCGATCGGACAGGGAGGGCCTACGAGCAGTACTTC. It encodes CASSFDRTGRAYEQYF.

V and J are TRBV6-5 and TRBJ1-1; weak D call: TRBD1 (5 bases). Per germline, CDR1 MNHEY and CDR2 SVGAGI. V lost 2 bases, J lost 6 bases, and 10 bases lay in between. The CDR3 consists of 13 residues. In nucleotides, the CDR3 is TGTGCCAGCAGTTACCATATCAGGGCTGAAGCTTTCTTT. It translates to CASSYHIRAEAFF.

The genes are TRBV6-4 and TRBJ2-7; D perhaps matches TRBD1 (5 bases). The CDR3 runs to 14 residues. Germline CDR1 reads MRHNA; CDR2 reads SNTAGT. The V end was cut by 6 bases, the J end by 8 bases, with 20 bases between. The CDR3 bases are TGTGCCAGCAGCGACCGCGCAGGGAAGAGGAAGCAGTACTTC. Amino acids: CASSDRAGKRKQYF.

V usage is TRBV29-1 and J usage is TRBJ1-1; TRBD1 is a possible D gene (5 bases). Germline values: CDR1 SQVTM, CDR2 ANQGSEA. The CDR3 runs 13 residues. V was cut by 5 bases and J by 4 bases, with 14 bases left in between. CDR3 coding DNA: TGCAGCGTTTCCCAGGGCGCGGCCACTGAAGCTTTCTTT. This encodes CSVSQGAATEAFF.

This clone turned up a few times. The V and J genes are TRBV10-2 and TRBJ2-7; the match to TRBD2 covers 15 bases. The J segment lost 3 bases and the V segment lost 6 bases, leaving 12 bases of the junction unmatched. The germline V gene has CDR1 WSHSY and CDR2 SAAADI. This CDR3 contains 18 residues. CDR3 nucleotide sequence: TGCGCCAGCAGCGAGGGCGGACTAGCGGGAGGGCTTCACTACGAGCAGTACTTC. This encodes CASSEGGLAGGLHYEQYF.

J is TRBJ1-4 and V is TRBV6-5; 9 bases map to TRBD1. Germline loops: CDR1 MNHEY, CDR2 SVGAGI. V lost 6 bases to trimming and J lost 8 bases; unmatched junction nucleotides: 10. The CDR3 runs to 15 residues. In DNA, the CDR3 is TGTGCCAGCAGATTACTACAGGGGGCCAGGGAAAAACTGTTTTTT. This codes for CASRLLQGAREKLFF.

This clone was seen just once. The chain recombines TRBV11-2 with TRBJ2-7, with D possibly matching TRBD2 (5 bases). Germline CDR1 SGHAT, CDR2 FQNNGV. The CDR3 is made up of 14 amino acids. Trimming removed 6 bases from V and 3 bases from J, with 15 bases in between. This CDR3 reads CASSPAVLDYEQYF. CDR3 DNA: TGTGCCAGCAGTCCAGCGGTACTAGACTACGAGCAGTACTTC.

The V call is TRBV30, the J call TRBJ2-1, with TRBD2 matching 7 bases. The V gene end was trimmed by 4 bases and the J gene end by 1 base; junction bases not matched to a gene: 7. CDR3 length: 15 residues. Germline-derived CDR1 and CDR2 are GTSNPN and SVGIG (reference sequence). CDR3 coding DNA: TGTGCCTGGACGCCTGGGACTACTTCCTACAATGAGCAGTTCTTC. It encodes CAWTPGTTSYNEQFF.

This chain joins TRBV19 and TRBJ1-2; TRBD1 might be the D (5 bases). Deletions cut 5 bases from V and 5 bases from J, with 9 bases between. The germline CDR1 and CDR2 sequences are LNHDA and SQIVND (reference sequence). The CDR3 has 12 residues. CDR3 coding DNA: TGTGCCAGTAGTCCAGGGCAGTATGGCTACACCTTC. It is translated as CASSPGQYGYTF.

This chain links TRBV5-1 with TRBJ2-7, with 7 nucleotides matching TRBD1. Germline values: CDR1 SGHRS, CDR2 YFSETQ. The CDR3 extends over 13 amino acids. The junction had 4 bases not matched to a gene; V was cut back by 4 bases and J by 3 bases. The CDR3 region is CASSSSGGYEQYF. The CDR3 nucleotides are TGCGCCAGCAGCAGCTCAGGGGGCTACGAGCAGTACTTC.